The entry below gives a single T cell receptor beta chain sequence along with its context. Its antigen is as yet unknown. TCRdb recomputed calls from the 5' RACE reads with MiXCR, one row per CDR3 protein. The sample lists over 70,000 distinct CDR3 sequences, about 14% occurring once. This sample was included in a study of T-cell memory formation after mild COVID-19. At the level of the study: TCR clusters mostly belonged to single donors.

Study-wide results and limits: SARS-CoV-2 specificity of second-wave clones peaking day 37 was unconfirmed.

Sequences were obtained from PBMCs or a T cell subset sorted from them (not recorded which). The receptor was isolated from a man aged 18 to 29 who had mild COVID-19 (a few samples of this study predate the infection). Cell type and time point are not known.

In DNA, the CDR3 is TGCGCCAGCAGCCAAGATCCGATGGGACAGGGGGTCGGCGAGCAGTACGTC. Protein sequence: CASSQDPMGQGVGEQYV. This chain uses TRBV4-1 with TRBJ2-7, with TRBD1 identical over 11 bases. CDR3 size: 17 residues. Germline CDR1 is MGHRA and CDR2 is YSYEKL. V dropped 0 bases and J dropped 6; count of bases not matched to a gene: 10.